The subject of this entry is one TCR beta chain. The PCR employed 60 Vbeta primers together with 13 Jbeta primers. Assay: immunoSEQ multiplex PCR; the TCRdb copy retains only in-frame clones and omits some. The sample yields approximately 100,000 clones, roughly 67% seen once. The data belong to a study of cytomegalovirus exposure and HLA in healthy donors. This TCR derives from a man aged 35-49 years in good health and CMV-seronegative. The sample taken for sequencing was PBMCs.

CDR3 amino acids: CASSWGGGTYEQYF. The CDR3 coding sequence is TGTGCCAGCAGCTGGGGGGGCGGAACCTACGAGCAGTACTTC. This sequence joins TRBV7-6 and TRBJ2-7, with D perhaps TRBD2 (7 bases). The germline V and J ends were trimmed by 4 bases and 2 bases, with 12 bases remaining between them. This CDR3 comprises 14 residues. In germline, CDR1 is SGHVS, CDR2 FNYEAQ.